This T cell receptor (beta chain) was identified during a study of blood T cell repertoires in COVID-19. Turning to the study itself: Both acute and convalescent COVID-19 samples were obtained from the United States, Italy and Spain.

Per the original methods: Estimation of nucleated cell counts was performed using reference gene primer amplification. Some clones are missing from TCRdb's copy, which holds only in-frame ones; the method was immunoSEQ multiplex PCR. The V and J calls and clone size come from that table; D and trimming were worked out from the DNA. Of 120,000 to 150,000 clones in the sample, roughly four fifths were seen once. This TCR was sampled from a human donor in a cohort sampled during active COVID-19. The sample taken for sequencing was peripheral blood.

As DNA, the CDR3 is TGTGCCAGCAGTTTAGCAGCGGGGGGTTCCTACAATGAGCAGTTCTTC. As protein: CASSLAAGGSYNEQFF. The chain links TRBV28 to TRBJ2-1, with 9 nucleotides matching TRBD2. The trim removed 2 bases at V and 1 base at J, leaving 3 bases unmatched. The CDR3 length is 16 residues. Germline V gene sequence: CDR1 MDHEN, CDR2 SYDVKM.